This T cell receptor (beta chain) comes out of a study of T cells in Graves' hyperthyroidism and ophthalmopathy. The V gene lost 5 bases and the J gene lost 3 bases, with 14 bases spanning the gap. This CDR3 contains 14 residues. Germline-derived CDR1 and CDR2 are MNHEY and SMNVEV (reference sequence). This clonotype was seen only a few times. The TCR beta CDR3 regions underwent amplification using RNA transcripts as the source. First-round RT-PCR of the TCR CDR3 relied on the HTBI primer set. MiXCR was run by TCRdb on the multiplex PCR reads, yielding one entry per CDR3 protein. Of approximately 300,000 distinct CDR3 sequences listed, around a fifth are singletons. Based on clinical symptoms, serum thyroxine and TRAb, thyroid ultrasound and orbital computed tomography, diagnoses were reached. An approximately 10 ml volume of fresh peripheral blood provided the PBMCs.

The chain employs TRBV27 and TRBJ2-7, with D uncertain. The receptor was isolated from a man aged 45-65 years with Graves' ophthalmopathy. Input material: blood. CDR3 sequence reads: CASSSINSDYEQYF. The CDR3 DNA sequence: TGTGCCAGCAGTAGCATAAATTCGGACTACGAGCAGTACTTC.